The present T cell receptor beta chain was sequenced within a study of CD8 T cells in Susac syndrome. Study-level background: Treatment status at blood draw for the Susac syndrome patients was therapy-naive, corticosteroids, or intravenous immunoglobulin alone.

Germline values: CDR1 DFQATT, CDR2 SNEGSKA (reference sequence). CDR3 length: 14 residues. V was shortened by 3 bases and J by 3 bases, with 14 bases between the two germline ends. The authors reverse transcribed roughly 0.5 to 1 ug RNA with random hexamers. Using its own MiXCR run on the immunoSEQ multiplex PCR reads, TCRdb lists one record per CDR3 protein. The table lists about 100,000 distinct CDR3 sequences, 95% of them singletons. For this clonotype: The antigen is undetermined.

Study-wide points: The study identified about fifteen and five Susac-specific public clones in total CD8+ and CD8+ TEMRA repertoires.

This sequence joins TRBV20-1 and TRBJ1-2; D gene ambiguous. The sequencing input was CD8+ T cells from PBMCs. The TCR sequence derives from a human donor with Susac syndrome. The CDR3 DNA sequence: TGCAGTGCTAGCCCCGGACGGCCCTACTATGGCTACACCTTC. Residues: CSASPGRPYYGYTF.